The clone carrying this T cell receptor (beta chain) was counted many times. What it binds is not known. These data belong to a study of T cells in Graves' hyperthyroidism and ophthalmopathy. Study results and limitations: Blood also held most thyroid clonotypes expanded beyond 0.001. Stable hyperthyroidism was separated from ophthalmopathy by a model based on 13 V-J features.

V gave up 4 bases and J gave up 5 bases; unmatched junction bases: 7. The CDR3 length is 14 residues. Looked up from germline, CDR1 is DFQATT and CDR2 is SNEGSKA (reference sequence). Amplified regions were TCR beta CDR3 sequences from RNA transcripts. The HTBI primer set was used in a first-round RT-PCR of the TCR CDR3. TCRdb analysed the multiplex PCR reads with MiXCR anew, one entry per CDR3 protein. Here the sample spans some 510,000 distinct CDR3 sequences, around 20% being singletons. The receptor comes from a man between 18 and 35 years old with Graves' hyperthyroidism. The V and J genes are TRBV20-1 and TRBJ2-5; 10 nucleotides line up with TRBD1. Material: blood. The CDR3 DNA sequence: TGCAGTGCTATCCGGGACAGGGGTGATGAGACCCAGTACTTC. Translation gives CSAIRDRGDETQYF.